The rows below give T cell receptor beta chains drawn from one sample of a study of control samples from healthy donors and cancer patients. Data came from immunoSEQ multiplex PCR; TCRdb stores just in-frame clones and leaves some out. The data show 200,000 or so clones, about 94% seen once. The sequencing sample was made of blood. These receptors came from a man aged 50-59 years in good health. Each CDR3 is given with its conserved first and last residue. Fields, in order: clone size, CDR3 length, J gene, D gene, V gene, CDR3 protein. A D gene is named only where the DNA matches it firmly. Clone sizes are given selectively: once, few, many, or a class where the clone is expanded.

- | 16 | TRBJ1-3 | - | TRBV3-1/TRBV3-2 | CASSQGTGQLGDTIYF
- | 15 | TRBJ2-3 | - | TRBV3-1/TRBV3-2 | CASSLGQGGTDTQYF
few | 13 | TRBJ2-1 | TRBD1 | TRBV6-5 | CASVRTGDNEQFF
- | 16 | TRBJ1-4 | - | TRBV19 | CASSDHRASGGEKLFF
- | 14 | TRBJ2-5 | - | TRBV7-2 | CASSWRGGQETQYF
once | 16 | TRBJ2-3 | TRBD2 | TRBV5-5 | CASSLRLAETSDTQYF
- | 14 | TRBJ1-1 | - | TRBV7-2 | CASSSAARAGEAFF
once | 21 | TRBJ2-3 | TRBD2 | TRBV6-2/TRBV6-3 | CASSFGRGLAGAGASTDTQYF
- | 15 | TRBJ1-2 | TRBD1 | TRBV7-8 | CASSSRTGGNYGYTF
- | 13 | TRBJ1-2 | - | TRBV2 | CASSDGESHGYTF
- | 14 | TRBJ1-3 | - | TRBV6-5 | CASRLGGTGNTIYF
- | 15 | TRBJ2-1 | TRBD2 | TRBV5-4 | CASSSGLAGDNEQFF
- | 15 | TRBJ2-4 | - | TRBV15 | CATSNPRLAKNIQYF
- | 14 | TRBJ1-2 | - | TRBV28 | CASSFYGGFNGYTF
- | 16 | TRBJ1-5 | - | TRBV19 | CASSIEAGWGNQPQHF
- | 14 | TRBJ2-2 | - | TRBV5-6 | CASSFRRFFGELFF
- | 15 | TRBJ1-1 | - | TRBV5-1 | CASSLGALGPTEAFF